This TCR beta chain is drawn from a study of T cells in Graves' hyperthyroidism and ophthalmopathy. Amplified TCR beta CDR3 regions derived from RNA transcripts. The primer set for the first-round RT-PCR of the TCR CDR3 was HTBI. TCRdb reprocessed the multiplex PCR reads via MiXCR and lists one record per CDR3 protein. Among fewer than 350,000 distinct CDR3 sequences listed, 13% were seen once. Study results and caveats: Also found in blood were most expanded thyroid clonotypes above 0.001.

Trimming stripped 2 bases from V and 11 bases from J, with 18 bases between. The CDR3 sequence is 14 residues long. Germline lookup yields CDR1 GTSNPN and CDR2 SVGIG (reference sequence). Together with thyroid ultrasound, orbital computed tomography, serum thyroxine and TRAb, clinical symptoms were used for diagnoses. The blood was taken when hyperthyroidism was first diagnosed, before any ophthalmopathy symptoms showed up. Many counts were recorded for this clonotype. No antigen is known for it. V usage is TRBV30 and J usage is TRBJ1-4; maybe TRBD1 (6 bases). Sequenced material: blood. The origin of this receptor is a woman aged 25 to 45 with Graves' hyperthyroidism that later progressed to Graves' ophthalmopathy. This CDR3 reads CAWSRQVPDKKLFF. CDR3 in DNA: TGTGCCTGGAGTAGACAGGTCCCCGATAAGAAACTGTTTTTT. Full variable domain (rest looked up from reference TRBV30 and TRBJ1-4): SQTIHQWPATLVQPVGSPLSLECTVEGTSNPNLYWYRQAAGRGLQLLFYSVGIGQISSEVPQNLSASRPQDRQFILSSKKLLLSDSGFYLCAWSRQVPDKKLFFGSGTQLSVL.